A selection of T cell receptor beta chains follows, all from one sample in a study of T-cell reconstitution after alpha-beta-depleted transplantation in children. TCRdb re-derived calls from the PCR reads in MiXCR, one entry per CDR3 protein. Among about 640,000 distinct CDR3 sequences listed, 15% to 20% were seen once. Sequencing was performed on PBMCs from the stem cell graft donor, taken from the stem cell graft. Receptors originate from a human donor who donated a stem cell graft to a child with acute myeloid leukemia. CDR3s include the opening cysteine and the closing phenylalanine or tryptophan. A D gene is named only where the DNA matches it firmly. Size tells how often a clone was seen (once, few, many) or the class of an expanded clone, and some rows leave it out.

v_gene	abundance	d_gene	j_gene	CDR3aa	CDR3nt
TRBV7-9	-	TRBD2	TRBJ2-5	CASTRGGIGETQYF	TGTGCCAGCACCCGGGGGGGCATTGGAGAGACCCAGTACTTC
TRBV20-1	many	TRBD1	TRBJ1-4	CSARALTGGGEKLFF	TGCAGTGCTAGAGCCCTGACAGGGGGAGGTGAAAAACTGTTTTTT
TRBV3-1	once	TRBD2	TRBJ2-5	CASSQRPRRLAGFQETQYF	TGTGCCAGCAGCCAACGTCCCCGCCGACTAGCGGGATTCCAAGAGACCCAGTACTTC
TRBV6-5	-	TRBD1	TRBJ1-1	CASSYLRDRLGNTEAFF	TGTGCCAGCAGTTACCTCCGGGACAGACTAGGGAACACTGAAGCTTTCTTT
TRBV24-1	-	TRBD2	TRBJ2-3	CATSDYLAGDTQYF	TGTGCCACCAGTGATTATCTAGCGGGAGATACGCAGTATTTT
TRBV7-9	-	TRBD1	TRBJ2-7	CASSLVAGGVEQYF	TGTGCCAGCAGCTTAGTGGCAGGGGGCGTCGAGCAGTACTTC
TRBV5-5	many	-	TRBJ2-7	CASSFSHGTYEQYF	TGTGCCAGCAGCTTTTCACATGGTACCTACGAGCAGTACTTC
TRBV10-3	many	-	TRBJ2-7	CAISTGRDYEQYF	TGTGCCATCAGTACGGGACGAGACTACGAGCAGTACTTC
TRBV6-5	many	-	TRBJ2-5	CASSYFGKTQYF	TGTGCCAGCAGTTACTTTGGAAAGACCCAGTACTTC
TRBV10-3	-	-	TRBJ2-1	CAISEILAYNEQFF	TGTGCCATCAGTGAGATATTGGCCTACAATGAGCAGTTCTTC
TRBV20-1	many	-	TRBJ2-6	CSASRGSGANVLTF	TGCAGTGCTAGTCGTGGCTCTGGGGCCAACGTCCTGACTTTC
TRBV5-1	many	TRBD1	TRBJ1-1	CASSQTGSTEAFF	TGCGCCAGCAGCCAGACAGGGAGCACTGAAGCTTTCTTT
TRBV29-1	many	-	TRBJ2-5	CSAGRGLGETQYF	TGCAGCGCGGGGCGGGGGCTGGGGGAGACCCAGTACTTC
TRBV6-5	-	-	TRBJ2-2	CASSYSGFATGELFF	TGTGCCAGCAGTTACTCAGGGTTTGCCACCGGGGAGCTGTTTTTT
TRBV20-1	many	TRBD1	TRBJ2-3	CSARDSRTGPDTQYF	TGCAGTGCTAGAGATTCGAGGACAGGGCCAGATACGCAGTATTTT
TRBV7-2	once	-	TRBJ1-1	CASSPGPLGTEAFF	TGTGCCAGCAGCCCGGGCCCTCTGGGCACTGAAGCTTTCTTT
TRBV4-1	-	-	TRBJ2-5	CASSQGQLETQYF	TGCGCCAGCAGCCAAGGGCAGTTAGAGACCCAGTACTTC
TRBV12-3/TRBV12-4	many	-	TRBJ2-3	CATWTQGVTDTQYF	TGTGCCACGTGGACCCAGGGAGTGACAGATACGCAGTATTTT
TRBV28	few	-	TRBJ1-5	CASSLGGSSNQPQHF	TGTGCCAGCAGTTTGGGAGGGTCTAGCAATCAGCCCCAGCATTTT
TRBV5-1	-	-	TRBJ2-5	CASRRTSSETQYF	TGCGCCAGCAGACGTACTAGCAGTGAGACCCAGTACTTC
TRBV10-3	many	TRBD1	TRBJ1-2	CAIRITGGHGYTF	TGTGCCATCAGGATCACAGGGGGACACGGCTACACCTTC
TRBV5-6	many	-	TRBJ2-1	CASSRGDNEQFF	TGTGCCAGCAGCCGAGGGGATAATGAGCAGTTCTTC
TRBV12-3/TRBV12-4	many	-	TRBJ1-1	CASRIDSSTEAFF	TGTGCCAGCAGAATTGACAGTAGCACTGAAGCTTTCTTT
TRBV6-1	many	TRBD2	TRBJ2-1	CASSLPLSGGDSYNEQFF	TGTGCCAGCAGCCTCCCCTTAAGCGGGGGGGATTCCTACAATGAGCAGTTCTTC
TRBV12-3/TRBV12-4	many	TRBD1	TRBJ2-1	CASSPSRQGRYNEQFF	TGTGCCAGCAGTCCTAGCCGACAGGGGCGCTACAATGAGCAGTTCTTC
TRBV15	few	-	TRBJ1-4	CATTTGLANEKLFF	TGTGCCACCACCACAGGGCTAGCTAATGAAAAACTGTTTTTT
TRBV5-1	-	-	TRBJ2-1	CASSPEVVINEQFF	TGCGCCAGCAGCCCGGAGGTAGTGATTAATGAGCAGTTCTTC
TRBV5-1	-	-	TRBJ1-6	CASSLYPKKRTAHSPLHF	TGCGCCAGCAGCTTGTACCCAAAAAAGCGGACAGCCCATTCACCCCTCCACTTT
TRBV20-1	few	-	TRBJ1-2	CSAPVRDSYHGYTF	TGCAGTGCTCCCGTACGTGACAGCTATCATGGCTACACCTTC
TRBV6-1	-	-	TRBJ1-2	CATSQGRNYGYTF	TGTGCCACCTCTCAGGGGAGGAACTATGGCTACACCTTC
TRBV5-1	few	-	TRBJ2-2	CASSLGTARSTGELFF	TGCGCCAGCAGCTTGGGGACAGCGCGTAGCACCGGGGAGCTGTTTTTT
TRBV7-2	-	-	TRBJ1-3	CASSFYRSGGNTIYF	TGTGCCAGCAGCTTTTACAGGTCGGGTGGAAACACCATATATTTT
TRBV28	-	-	TRBJ1-3	CASNLASSGNTIYF	TGTGCCAGCAACTTGGCAAGCTCTGGAAACACCATATATTTT
TRBV5-1	-	-	TRBJ1-4	CASSLPPDGSTNEKLFF	TGCGCCAGCAGCTTGCCACCGGATGGCTCAACTAATGAAAAACTGTTTTTT
TRBV13	-	-	TRBJ2-7	CASSLRGTALYEQYF	TGTGCCAGCAGCCTACGGGGGACAGCCCTCTACGAGCAGTACTTC
TRBV7-9	-	-	TRBJ1-2	CASSPRADYGYTF	TGTGCCAGCAGCCCTCGCGCCGACTATGGCTACACCTTC
TRBV24-1	few	-	TRBJ2-5	CATSDQREQETQYF	TGTGCCACCAGTGATCAAAGGGAACAAGAGACCCAGTACTTC
TRBV5-1	few	-	TRBJ1-1	CASSLEGEITEAFF	TGCGCCAGCAGCTTGGAAGGGGAGATCACTGAAGCTTTCTTT
TRBV5-6	-	-	TRBJ2-1	CASSSRIIGEQFF	TGTGCCAGCAGCTCGCGAATTATTGGGGAGCAGTTCTTC
TRBV6-5	many	TRBD1	TRBJ1-3	CASSYGQATINTIYF	TGTGCCAGCAGTTACGGACAGGCAACCATAAACACCATATATTTT
TRBV20-1	-	-	TRBJ2-1	CSARGGQRYNEQFF	TGCAGTGCTAGGGGGGGCCAGCGCTACAATGAGCAGTTCTTC
TRBV29-1	many	-	TRBJ1-3	CSVEAEPNTIYF	TGCAGCGTTGAGGCGGAGCCGAACACCATATATTTT
TRBV4-1	few	-	TRBJ1-1	CASSQAQGLNTEAFF	TGCGCCAGCAGCCAAGCCCAGGGATTAAACACTGAAGCTTTCTTT
TRBV12-3/TRBV12-4	few	-	TRBJ2-2	CASSPGGAGNTGELFF	TGTGCCAGCAGTCCCGGAGGGGCGGGGAACACCGGGGAGCTGTTTTTT
TRBV4-3	many	-	TRBJ2-2	CASSQGTLTGELFF	TGCGCCAGCAGCCAGGGGACACTCACCGGGGAGCTGTTTTTT